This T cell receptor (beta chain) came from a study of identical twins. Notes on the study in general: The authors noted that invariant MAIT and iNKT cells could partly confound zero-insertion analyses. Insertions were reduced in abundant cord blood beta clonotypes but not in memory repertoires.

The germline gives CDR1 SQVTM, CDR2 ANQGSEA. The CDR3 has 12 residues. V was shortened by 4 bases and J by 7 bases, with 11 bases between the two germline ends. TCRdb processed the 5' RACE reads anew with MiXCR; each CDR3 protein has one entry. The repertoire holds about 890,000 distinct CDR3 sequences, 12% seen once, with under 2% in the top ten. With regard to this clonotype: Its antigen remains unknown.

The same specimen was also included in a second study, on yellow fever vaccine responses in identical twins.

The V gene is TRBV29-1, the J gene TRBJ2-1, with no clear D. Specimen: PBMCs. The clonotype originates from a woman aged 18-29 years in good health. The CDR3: CSVVHLGNEQFF. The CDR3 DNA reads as TGCAGCGTTGTACACCTTGGGAATGAGCAGTTCTTC.